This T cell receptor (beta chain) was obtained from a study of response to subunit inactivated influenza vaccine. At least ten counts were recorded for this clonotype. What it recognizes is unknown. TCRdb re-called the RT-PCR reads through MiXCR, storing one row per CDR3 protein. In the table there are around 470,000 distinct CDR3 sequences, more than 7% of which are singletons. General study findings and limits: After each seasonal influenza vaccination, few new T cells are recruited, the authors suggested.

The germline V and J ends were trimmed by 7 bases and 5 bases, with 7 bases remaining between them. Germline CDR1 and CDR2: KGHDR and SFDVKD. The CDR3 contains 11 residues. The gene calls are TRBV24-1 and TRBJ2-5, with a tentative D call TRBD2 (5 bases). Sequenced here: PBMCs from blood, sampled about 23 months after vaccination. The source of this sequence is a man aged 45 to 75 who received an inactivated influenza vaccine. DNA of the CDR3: TGTGCCACCAGCTCGGGGGAGACCCAGTACTTC. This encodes CATSSGETQYF.